Listed here are 20 T cell receptor beta chains from one sample, sequenced in a study of OX40 agonist ivuxolimab in advanced cancers. The protocol was immunoSEQ multiplex PCR, while the TCRdb copy is restricted to in-frame clones and leaves out a portion. In the table there are roughly 15,000 clones, 80% to 95% of which are singletons. The sample in question was CD4+ or CD8+ T cells sorted from blood, obtained in a trial of the OX40 agonist ivuxolimab. These receptors all stem from an adult with an advanced solid tumor such as melanoma, head and neck, liver or kidney cancer.

The CDR3 spells CASVRDDTEAFF. CDR3 bases: TGTGCCAGCGTGAGGGATGACACTGAAGCTTTCTTT. This chain links TRBV6-5 with TRBJ1-1; the D is unclear. Germline values: CDR1 MNHEY, CDR2 SVGAGI. The CDR3 runs to 12 residues. V was clipped by 8 bases and J by 3 bases, with 10 bases between them.

The chain is built from TRBV27 and TRBJ2-7; 7 bases are shared with TRBD1. The V segment lost 6 bases and the J segment 3 bases; nucleotides outside the gene matches: 5. In germline, CDR1 is MNHEY, CDR2 SMNVEV (reference sequence). The CDR3 contains 13 residues. The CDR3 region has the DNA TGTGCCAGCAGCCTCAGGGGGAACTACGAGCAGTACTTC. It translates to CASSLRGNYEQYF.

The chain has TRBV7-8 and TRBJ2-1; 7 bases are shared with TRBD1. The CDR3 extends over 11 amino acids. V lost 11 bases, J lost 6 bases, and 4 bases stayed unmatched. Germline V gene data show CDR1 as SGHVS and CDR2 as FQNEAQ. The CDR3 loop reads CASRGSNEQFF. DNA of the CDR3: TGTGCCTCCAGGGGGAGCAATGAGCAGTTCTTC.

The gene calls are TRBV10-3 and TRBJ2-1, with D uncertain. Germline V lookup: CDR1 ENHRY, CDR2 SYGVKD. Trimming left V 2 bases short and J 2 bases short, with 16 bases between. CDR3 length: 17 amino acids. This CDR3 is CAISETLNRVTYNEQFF. The CDR3 DNA is TGTGCCATCAGTGAGACTCTGAACCGGGTGACCTACAATGAGCAGTTCTTC.

The rearrangement joins TRBV28 to TRBJ2-5; 8 bases map to TRBD2. The CDR3 extends over 16 amino acids. The V segment lost 2 bases and the J segment 9 bases; nucleotides outside the gene matches: 14. The germline gives CDR1 MDHEN, CDR2 SYDVKM. The CDR3, as DNA: TGTGCCAGCAGTTTAGTAGCGGGACCGACGGATTTGTCCCAGTACTTC. Translating it yields CASSLVAGPTDLSQYF. Full variable domain (missing parts from reference TRBV28 and TRBJ2-5): DVKVTQSSRYLVKRTGEKVFLECVQDMDHENMFWYRQDPGLGLRLIYFSYDVKMKEKGDIPEGYSVSREKKERFSLILESASTNQTSMYLCASSLVAGPTDLSQYFGPGTRLLVL.

The rearrangement links TRBV7-6 to TRBJ2-2, with D unresolved. With 7 bases removed from V and 4 bases from J, the gap between germline ends came to 7 bases. Germline lookup yields CDR1 SGHVS and CDR2 FNYEAQ. The CDR3 has 12 amino acids. The chain's CDR3 is CASNPVTGELFF. In DNA, the CDR3 is TGTGCCAGCAACCCGGTCACCGGGGAGCTGTTTTTT.

CDR3 sequence (DNA): TGTGCCTGCATCCTCCCGGGGGGTTACGTCTATGGCTACACCTTC. Translating it yields CACILPGGYVYGYTF. V is TRBV30 and J is TRBJ1-2; D possibly corresponds to TRBD1 (5 bases). Per the germline V gene, CDR1 is GTSNPN and CDR2 is SVGIG (reference sequence). CDR3 size: 15 residues. Trimming cost V 6 bases and J 4 bases, with 21 bases left between them.

This clone was observed once. The chain is built from TRBV10-1 and TRBJ1-2, with D possibly being TRBD1 (5 bases). The length of the CDR3 is 15 residues. Germline V gene data show CDR1 as WNHNN and CDR2 as SYGVQD (reference sequence). Trimming removed 8 bases at V and 2 bases at J, with 18 bases between. CDR3 residues: CASHTGLRGNYGYTF. CDR3 coding DNA: TGCGCCAGCCACACGGGACTGCGGGGAAACTATGGCTACACCTTC.

The J gene is TRBJ2-1, the V gene TRBV19; no clear D gene. The CDR3 covers 13 residues. CDR1 and CDR2 from the germline V gene are LNHDA and SQIVND (reference sequence). The V end was cut by 5 bases, the J end by 4 bases, with 9 bases between. The CDR3 nucleotides are TGTGCCAGTAGTCTTGGACGTTACAATGAGCAGTTCTTC. It yields the protein CASSLGRYNEQFF.

The V call is TRBV9, the J call TRBJ2-7; 12 nucleotides match TRBD2. Germline trimming cut 2 bases from V and 4 bases from J; bases unmatched to any gene: 1. Germline assignment: CDR1 SGDLS and CDR2 YYNGEE. The CDR3 totals 14 residues. In DNA form, the CDR3 reads TGTGCCAGCAGCGTCGGACTAGCGGGATACGAGCAGTACTTC. Translating it yields CASSVGLAGYEQYF.

The rearrangement joins TRBV9 to TRBJ1-1; tentatively, D is TRBD1 (5 bases). The V end was cut by 5 bases, the J end by 1 base, with 12 bases between. Germline V gene lookup returns CDR1 SGDLS and CDR2 YYNGEE. The CDR3 consists of 14 residues. CDR3 sequence reads: CASRTGLGNTEAFF. The CDR3 DNA follows: TGTGCCAGCAGAACGGGGCTAGGGAACACTGAAGCTTTCTTT. Full variable domain (missing parts from reference TRBV9 and TRBJ1-1): DSGVTQTPKHLITATGQRVTLRCSPRSGDLSVYWYQQSLDQGLQFLIQYYNGEERAKGNILERFSAQQFPDLHSELNLSSLELGDSALYFCASRTGLGNTEAFFGQGTRLTVV.

The chain links TRBV7-9 to TRBJ2-7; D uncertain. Trimming removed 5 bases at V and 2 bases at J, with 7 bases between. Germline V gene sequence: CDR1 SEHNR, CDR2 FQNEAQ (reference sequence). This CDR3 spans 12 amino acids. The DNA for the CDR3 is TGTGCCAGCAGCCCCCTTGCCTACGAGCAGTACTTC. Protein product: CASSPLAYEQYF.

The chain couples TRBV7-9 to TRBJ2-7; TRBD2 aligns across 7 bases. Per the germline V gene, CDR1 is SEHNR and CDR2 is FQNEAQ (reference sequence). CDR3 length equals 14 residues. J was trimmed by 6 bases and V by 4 bases; bases with no gene match: 9. The CDR3 reads CASSSQAGSSEQYF. The CDR3 bases are TGTGCCAGCAGCTCCCAAGCGGGGTCGTCCGAGCAGTACTTC.

This chain links TRBV28 with TRBJ2-6; D is ambiguous. V gave up 6 bases and J gave up 4 bases, with 19 bases separating them. There are 17 residues in the CDR3. CDR1 and CDR2 from the germline V gene are MDHEN and SYDVKM. CDR3 region: CASSSLSLSRGANVLTF. The CDR3 DNA follows: TGTGCCAGCAGCTCTTTATCGTTAAGTCGCGGGGCCAACGTCCTGACTTTC.

The chain is built from TRBV19 and TRBJ2-7, with D possibly TRBD2 on 6 matching bases. The CDR3 is 15 residues long. In germline, CDR1 is LNHDA, CDR2 SQIVND (reference sequence). V was pared by 2 bases and J by 2 bases, with 13 bases between. Here the CDR3 reads CASSISPGGPYEQYF. The CDR3 region has the DNA TGTGCCAGTAGTATATCCCCCGGGGGACCCTACGAGCAGTACTTC.

The V call is TRBV11-2, the J call TRBJ1-6; D may be TRBD1 (5 bases). The ends were cut back, 5 bases at V and 8 bases at J, with 7 bases in the middle. The CDR3 is 12 amino acids. Germline CDR1 and CDR2: SGHAT and FQNNGV. Here the CDR3 DNA reads TGTGCCAGCAGCAGGGGTGATTCACCCCTCCACTTT. Translation: CASSRGDSPLHF.

V gene TRBV30 combines with J gene TRBJ2-1; D may be TRBD2 (5 bases). The germline V and J ends were trimmed by 5 bases and 4 bases, with 15 bases remaining between them. CDR3 length: 14 amino acids. Germline V gives CDR1 GTSNPN, CDR2 SVGIG (reference sequence). CDR3 in amino acids: CAWDVGVAYNEQFF. The CDR3 bases are TGTGCCTGGGACGTCGGGGTGGCGTACAATGAGCAGTTCTTC.

V and J are TRBV27 and TRBJ1-5; 9 bases map to TRBD1. Germline V lookup: CDR1 MNHEY, CDR2 SMNVEV (reference sequence). The CDR3 length is 13 residues. V lost 8 bases to trimming and J lost 4 bases; unmatched junction nucleotides: 3. CDR3 protein: CASGGQGNQPQHF. As DNA, the CDR3 is TGTGCCAGCGGCGGACAGGGGAATCAGCCCCAGCATTTT.

The rearrangement uses TRBV11-2 and TRBJ2-5; D not certain. The CDR3 loop spans 13 amino acids. V was trimmed by 3 bases and J by 5 bases, leaving 10 bases between them. CDR1 is SGHAT and CDR2 is FQNNGV in the germline V gene. The CDR3 DNA reads as TGTGCCAGCAGCTTTCAAAGCATCGAGACCCAGTACTTC. Its translation: CASSFQSIETQYF.

V and J are TRBV9 and TRBJ2-5; perhaps TRBD1 as D (5 bases). The V end was cut by 3 bases, the J end by 6 bases, with 12 bases between. The CDR3 contains 13 residues. Germline lookup yields CDR1 SGDLS and CDR2 YYNGEE. The DNA for the CDR3 is TGTGCCAGCAGCGCGCCCAGGGTTCAGACCCAGTACTTC. It is translated as CASSAPRVQTQYF.